Below, 8 T cell receptor beta chains from the same sample are listed, as sequenced in a study of Graves' ophthalmopathy and Graves' hyperthyroidism. The TCR beta CDR3 regions underwent amplification from RNA transcripts. First-round RT-PCR employed HTBI primers, with a second-round multiplex PCR after it. MiXCR, applied by TCRdb to the multiplex PCR reads, yields one record per CDR3 protein. The sample holds roughly 700,000 distinct CDR3 sequences, 40% seen once. Material: peripheral blood. The receptors were gathered from an adult man with Graves' ophthalmopathy.

This clonotype was seen ten or more times. The chain combines TRBV29-1 with TRBJ1-1; the D is unclear. Germline CDR1 and CDR2: SQVTM and ANQGSEA. Between the trimmed V and J ends, which lost 7 bases and 3 bases, there was a span of 12 bases. This CDR3 has 12 amino acids. CDR3 bases: TGCAGCGCCGGCGGCCGGGACACTGAAGCTTTCTTT. Amino acid sequence: CSAGGRDTEAFF.

This clonotype was seen repeatedly, ten times or more. This sequence joins TRBV19 and TRBJ2-7, with 7 bases aligning to TRBD1. The CDR3 has 14 amino acids. Germline V gene lookup returns CDR1 LNHDA and CDR2 SQIVND (reference sequence). V was clipped by 5 bases and J by 3 bases; unmatched bases: 7. The CDR3 sequence: CASSPRTGYYEQYF. The CDR3 region has the DNA TGTGCCAGTAGTCCTCGGACAGGCTACTACGAGCAGTACTTC.

The V and J genes are TRBV11-1 and TRBJ1-4; D ambiguous. Germline V gives CDR1 SGHAT, CDR2 FQDESV (reference sequence). The CDR3 spans 13 residues. The CDR3 DNA follows: TGTGCTAAGAGGACGTCCAACCAAGAAAAACTGTTTTTT. This translates into CAKRTSNQEKLFF.

This clonotype has only a few counts. V is TRBV19 and J is TRBJ2-5; 9 bases map to TRBD2. The CDR3 is 15 amino acids. CDR1 and CDR2 from the germline V gene are LNHDA and SQIVND (reference sequence). Losses at the gene ends were 6 bases for V and 5 bases for J; bases not matched to a gene: 10. The CDR3 coding sequence is TGTGCCAGTAGGACAGTTTCGGCGGGAGGGGAGACCCAGTACTTC. It encodes CASRTVSAGGETQYF.

This chain connects TRBV9 to TRBJ1-2; D remains unclear. This CDR3 has 14 residues. Germline V lookup: CDR1 SGDLS, CDR2 YYNGEE. Trimming stripped 5 bases from V and 1 base from J, with 12 bases between. The CDR3: CASSWSAINYGYTF. CDR3 sequence (DNA): TGTGCCAGCAGTTGGTCCGCTATTAACTATGGCTACACCTTC.

Remarks on this clonotype: Just one base apart from a much larger clone, this may be a read error. This chain joins TRBV29-1 and TRBJ2-7; no definite D call. With 2 bases removed from V and 2 bases from J, the gap between germline ends came to 10 bases. CDR1 is SQVTM, CDR2 ANQGSEA, per germline. The CDR3 spans 13 residues. DNA of the CDR3: TGCAGCGTTGAAATTGTGGCAGCCTACGAGCAGTACTTC. Translating it yields CSVEIVAAYEQYF.

With respect to this clonotype: One end of the junction is discordant with germline, which a read error may explain. The chain employs TRBV7-9 and TRBJ2-7; the D is unclear. The CDR3 length is 18 residues. Looked up from germline, CDR1 is SEHNR and CDR2 is FQNEAQ (reference sequence). CDR3 protein: CASSQEVGLVRRKYEQYF. In DNA form, the CDR3 reads TGCGCCAGCAGCCAAGAGGTCGGGTTGGTCAGGAGAAAATACGAGCAGTACTTC. Combining the CDR3 with reference TRBV7-9 and TRBJ2-7 gives the whole variable domain DTGVSQNPRHKITKRGQNVTFRCDPISEHNRLYWYRQTLGQGPEFLTYFQNEAQLEKSRLLSDRFSAERPKGSFSTLEIQRTEQGDSAMYLCASSQEVGLVRRKYEQYFGPGTRLTVT.

The chain uses TRBV11-2 and TRBJ2-6, with D unclear. Deletions cut 6 bases from V and 4 bases from J, with 13 bases between. The CDR3 runs to 15 residues. Germline lookup yields CDR1 SGHAT and CDR2 FQNNGV. The CDR3 region is CASSHQGGGANVLTF. The DNA of the CDR3 is TGTGCCAGCAGTCATCAAGGCGGCGGGGCCAACGTCCTGACTTTC.